Each of the 30 T cell receptor beta chains below was sequenced from the same sample in a study of shared clonotypes between healthy human individuals. Generated by immunoSEQ multiplex PCR, the TCRdb table keeps only in-frame clones and is missing some. The sample has about 980,000 clones; 76% are singletons. Input material: memory CD4+ T cells sorted from blood. Documented subset: CD45RA-negative fraction. The receptors shown here come from a man aged 18 to 30 in good health.

This clone showed up just a few times. The CDR3 loop reads CASSIDGSWTGNNQPQHF. Here the CDR3 DNA reads TGTGCCAGTAGTATCGATGGGTCCTGGACAGGGAACAATCAGCCCCAGCATTTT. The chain employs TRBV19 and TRBJ1-5; 8 nucleotides line up with TRBD1. With 3 bases clipped from V and 3 bases from J, the junction kept 13 bases outside the gene matches. Germline V gives CDR1 LNHDA, CDR2 SQIVND (reference sequence). The CDR3 is 18 residues long.

The chain couples TRBV6-6 to TRBJ1-6, with 11 bases identical to TRBD1. Germline V gene lookup returns CDR1 MNHNY and CDR2 SVGAGI (reference sequence). J gave up 5 bases and V 6 bases, and 3 bases lay outside the gene matches. The CDR3 totals 15 residues. CDR3 coding DNA: TGTGCCAGCAGGACGGGACAGGGGGATAATTCACCCCTCCACTTT. Encoded protein: CASRTGQGDNSPLHF.

V is TRBV2 and J is TRBJ1-5; the D is unclear. The V gene's germline CDR1 is SNHLY and CDR2 FYNNEI. The CDR3 is 14 amino acids. The V and J ends lost 5 bases and 4 bases respectively, with 12 bases between them. The CDR3, as DNA: TGTGCCAGCAGTAACGCGGCGGTAAATCAGCCCCAGCATTTT. The encoded protein is CASSNAAVNQPQHF.

In the case of this clone: Other DNA sequences in the sample encode the same CDR3. The chain links TRBV7-9 to TRBJ1-5; TRBD1 agrees at 8 bases. The ends lost 5 bases at V and 3 bases at J; junction bases unmatched: 6. CDR1 SEHNR and CDR2 FQNEAQ come from the germline V gene (reference sequence). This CDR3 contains 15 residues. The CDR3 DNA is TGTGCCAGCAGCCCAGGACAGGGTTCCAATCAGCCCCAGCATTTT. The encoded protein is CASSPGQGSNQPQHF.

A remark on this clone: Other DNA sequences in this specimen translate into the identical CDR3. The V call is TRBV9, the J call TRBJ2-5; possibly TRBD2 for D (6 bases). The CDR3 runs to 13 residues. Trimming cost V 5 bases and J 5 bases, with 13 bases left between them. Germline CDR1 SGDLS, CDR2 YYNGEE. The DNA of the CDR3 is TGTGCCAGCAGTGGGCGGGGTAGTGAGACCCAGTACTTC. Amino acids: CASSGRGSETQYF.

A few counts support this clone. The genes are TRBV6-1 and TRBJ2-3; D unclear. The CDR3 consists of 12 residues. The V end lost 6 bases, the J end lost 4 bases, and 8 bases lay between the germline ends. Germline V gene sequence: CDR1 MNHNS, CDR2 SASEGT. As DNA, the CDR3 is TGTGCCAGCAGCTACTTGGCAGATACGCAGTATTTT. Its protein is CASSYLADTQYF.

The CDR3 loop is CASSLGLSGGTTDTQYF. DNA for the CDR3: TGCGCCAGCAGCTTGGGGCTTAGCGGGGGTACCACAGATACGCAGTATTTT. The rearrangement uses TRBV5-1 and TRBJ2-3, with 9 nucleotides matching TRBD2. CDR1 SGHRS and CDR2 YFSETQ come from the germline V gene. The CDR3 consists of 17 residues. V lost 0 bases and J lost 2; bases outside the gene matches: 7.

The chain recombines TRBV19 with TRBJ1-1, with D unresolved. With 2 bases removed from V and 7 bases from J, the gap between germline ends came to 5 bases. Germline V gene sequence: CDR1 LNHDA, CDR2 SQIVND (reference sequence). This CDR3 is 11 amino acids long. DNA of the CDR3: TGTGCCAGTAGTATATGGGTTGAAGCTTTCTTT. The encoded protein is CASSIWVEAFF.

This clone was counted once. The V call is TRBV14, the J call TRBJ2-3; D is ambiguous. Germline CDR1 SGHDN, CDR2 FVKESK. The V and J ends lost 4 bases and 4 bases respectively, with 9 bases between them. The CDR3 totals 13 residues. This CDR3 reads CASSREWADTQYF. DNA for the CDR3: TGTGCCAGCAGCCGCGAGTGGGCAGATACGCAGTATTTT.

This chain uses TRBV6-1 with TRBJ1-6; 8 nucleotides match TRBD1. V lost 3 bases and J lost 11; bases outside the gene matches: 9. Germline V lookup: CDR1 MNHNS, CDR2 SASEGT. The CDR3 extends over 15 amino acids. The DNA for the CDR3 is TGTGCCAGCAGTGAGCGGGACAGGCGATCCGCACCCCTCCACTTT. The encoded protein is CASSERDRRSAPLHF.

This clone appeared once. The chain recombines TRBV19 with TRBJ2-7; the match to TRBD2 covers 8 bases. The CDR3 has 14 residues. The trim removed 5 bases at V and 3 bases at J, leaving 6 bases unmatched. Germline CDR1 reads LNHDA; CDR2 reads SQIVND (reference sequence). In DNA, the CDR3 is TGTGCCAGTAGTCGGGGGGGCCTTTTCTACGAGCAGTACTTC. Encoded protein: CASSRGGLFYEQYF.

The count of this clone is one. The chain recombines TRBV5-1 with TRBJ1-1, with D possibly TRBD1 on 5 matching bases. Germline V gene data show CDR1 as SGHRS and CDR2 as YFSETQ. Trimming took 0 bases from V and 6 from J, leaving 18 bases between them. The CDR3 spans 16 residues. DNA of the CDR3: TGCGCCAGCAGCTTGGAGGGTTCAGGGCGAACAGCTGAAGCTTTCTTT. This codes for CASSLEGSGRTAEAFF.

The V call is TRBV29-1, the J call TRBJ2-1; the match to TRBD2 covers 9 bases. The CDR3 consists of 14 residues. Germline CDR1 and CDR2: SQVTM and ANQGSEA. V lost 1 base, J lost 10 bases, and 8 bases stayed unmatched. CDR3 DNA sequence: TGCAGCGTTGAAGGGCTTAGCGGGAGATGGGAGCAGTTCTTC. Its protein is CSVEGLSGRWEQFF.

The CDR3 nucleotides read TGTGCCAGCAGTGCTGGCGGCCCCTACGAGCAGTACTTC. Translating gives CASSAGGPYEQYF. This chain uses TRBV6-1 with TRBJ2-7; D gene uncertain. The V end lost 4 bases, the J end lost 2 bases, and 9 bases lay between the germline ends. Germline-derived CDR1 and CDR2 are MNHNS and SASEGT. The CDR3 spans 13 residues.

CDR3 protein: CASSLRQGASEQYF. CDR3 coding DNA: TGCGCCAGCAGCTTGAGGCAGGGGGCGAGTGAGCAGTACTTC. V is TRBV5-1 and J is TRBJ2-7; 8 bases agree with TRBD1. The CDR3 covers 14 residues. Germline lookup yields CDR1 SGHRS and CDR2 YFSETQ. V gave up 1 base and J gave up 7 bases; unmatched junction bases: 7.

The V and J genes are TRBV9 and TRBJ1-3, with D hard to call. CDR1 is SGDLS and CDR2 is YYNGEE in the germline V gene. V lost 0 bases, J lost 0 bases, and 7 bases lay in between. The length of the CDR3 is 15 residues. Written as DNA, the CDR3 is TGTGCCAGCAGCGTAGAGGGATACTCTGGAAACACCATATATTTT. Translation gives CASSVEGYSGNTIYF. The full variable domain, rest sourced from reference TRBV9 and TRBJ1-3, is DSGVTQTPKHLITATGQRVTLRCSPRSGDLSVYWYQQSLDQGLQFLIQYYNGEERAKGNILERFSAQQFPDLHSELNLSSLELGDSALYFCASSVEGYSGNTIYFGEGSWLTVV.

DNA for the CDR3: TGCGCCAGCAGCTCTCGGTTCATGAACACTGAAGCTTTCTTT. Residues: CASSSRFMNTEAFF. V is TRBV5-1 and J is TRBJ1-1; D is uncertain. This CDR3 comprises 14 residues. Germline V gives CDR1 SGHRS, CDR2 YFSETQ. Trimming took off 3 bases at V and 0 bases at J, with 9 bases between the two ends.

This rearrangement joins TRBV5-1 to TRBJ2-7; D may be TRBD1 or TRBD2 (5 bases each). This CDR3 is 15 amino acids long. Germline V CDR1 and CDR2: SGHRS, YFSETQ. Trimming removed 5 bases from V and 4 bases from J, with 19 bases in between. The CDR3 here is CASSFSPGPMYEQYF. The CDR3 DNA reads as TGCGCCAGCAGTTTTTCCCCGGGACCAATGTACGAGCAGTACTTC.

This clone came up a few times. The V gene is TRBV28, the J gene TRBJ1-5, with D uncertain. V was pared by 7 bases and J by 3 bases, with 13 bases between. Germline values: CDR1 MDHEN, CDR2 SYDVKM. The CDR3 runs to 14 residues. CDR3 nucleotides: TGTGCCAGCACCACTTTAGGGTACAATCAGCCCCAGCATTTT. This encodes CASTTLGYNQPQHF.

This clone was found a few times. This chain uses TRBV6-1 with TRBJ1-5; D is unclear. CDR3 length equals 14 residues. Germline assignment: CDR1 MNHNS and CDR2 SASEGT. V lost 3 bases and J 5 bases, leaving 11 bases between the germline ends. CDR3 sequence (DNA): TGTGCCAGCAGTGATAGCGGGGTCGATCAGCCCCAGCATTTT. Amino acid sequence: CASSDSGVDQPQHF.

The chain joins TRBV7-9 to TRBJ1-2; the D gene is possibly TRBD1 (6 bases). CDR3 length: 15 residues. V dropped 5 bases and J dropped 4 bases, with 17 bases sitting between them. CDR1 and CDR2 from the germline V gene are SEHNR and FQNEAQ (reference sequence). CDR3 sequence reads: CASSPGTGGFYGYTF. CDR3 in DNA: TGTGCCAGCAGCCCTGGGACGGGGGGCTTCTATGGCTACACCTTC.

V gene TRBV9 combines with J gene TRBJ2-3; 9 bases fit TRBD2. CDR3 size: 16 residues. Germline CDR1 SGDLS, CDR2 YYNGEE. V lost 4 bases, J lost 1 base, and 7 bases stayed unmatched. This CDR3 reads CASSSSGKFGTDTQYF. The CDR3 region has the DNA TGTGCCAGCAGCTCTAGCGGGAAATTCGGCACAGATACGCAGTATTTT. The full variable domain, its missing parts supplied by reference TRBV9 and TRBJ2-3, is DSGVTQTPKHLITATGQRVTLRCSPRSGDLSVYWYQQSLDQGLQFLIQYYNGEERAKGNILERFSAQQFPDLHSELNLSSLELGDSALYFCASSSSGKFGTDTQYFGPGTRLTVL.

The rearrangement links TRBV10-3 to TRBJ2-1; no clear D. Per the germline V gene, CDR1 is ENHRY and CDR2 is SYGVKD. The ends were cut back, 10 bases at V and 7 bases at J, with 11 bases in the middle. The length of the CDR3 is 11 residues. CDR3 sequence reads: CATRLANEQFF. CDR3 DNA sequence: TGTGCCACCCGACTCGCAAATGAGCAGTTCTTC.

This clone came up a few times. The CDR3 here is CASSQQGASYGYTF. Written as DNA, the CDR3 is TGTGCCAGTAGTCAACAGGGGGCGAGCTATGGCTACACCTTC. The chain has TRBV19 and TRBJ1-2; 9 nucleotides match TRBD1. The germline gives CDR1 LNHDA, CDR2 SQIVND (reference sequence). The length of the CDR3 is 14 residues. Trimming at V came to 5 bases and at J to 4 bases, leaving 5 bases not matched to a gene. The complete variable domain, with remaining parts taken from reference TRBV19 and TRBJ1-2, reads DGGITQSPKYLFRKEGQNVTLSCEQNLNHDAMYWYRQDPGQGLRLIYYSQIVNDFQKGDIAEGYSVSREKKESFPLTVTSAQKNPTAFYLCASSQQGASYGYTFGSGTRLTVV.

This chain uses TRBV30 with TRBJ2-3; D is uncertain. The CDR3 consists of 17 residues. Germline values: CDR1 GTSNPN, CDR2 SVGIG (reference sequence). V was cut by 0 bases and J by 6 bases, with 22 bases left in between. The CDR3 bases are TGTGCCTGGAGTGTTAATAGTTTAAGGGCCCTAGGGGATACGCAGTATTTT. Translation gives CAWSVNSLRALGDTQYF.

The chain combines TRBV2 with TRBJ2-1; a weak D match, TRBD1 (6 bases). Germline CDR1 is SNHLY and CDR2 is FYNNEI. The CDR3 runs 14 residues. The ends were cut back, 5 bases at V and 6 bases at J, with 14 bases in the middle. The CDR3 DNA reads as TGTGCCAGCAGTAAACTTCAGGGGCCCAATGAGCAGTTCTTC. Translating it yields CASSKLQGPNEQFF.

V gene TRBV5-4 combines with J gene TRBJ2-7; D call uncertain. CDR3 length: 14 residues. V lost 0 bases, J lost 0 bases, and 7 bases lay in between. Germline loops: CDR1 SGHNT, CDR2 YYREEE (reference sequence). CDR3 DNA: TGTGCCAGCAGCTTGGTCGTAGACTCCTACGAGCAGTACTTC. It yields the protein CASSLVVDSYEQYF. The full variable domain, with the rest looked up from reference TRBV5-4 and TRBJ2-7, is ETGVTQSPTHLIKTRGQQVTLRCSSQSGHNTVSWYQQALGQGPQFIFQYYREEENGRGNFPPRFSGLQFPNYSSELNVNALELDDSALYLCASSLVVDSYEQYFGPGTRLTVT.

The chain has TRBV15 and TRBJ2-7, with D uncertain. The CDR3 runs 15 residues. The V end lost 5 bases, the J end lost 0 bases, and 14 bases lay between the germline ends. Germline assignment: CDR1 LNHNV and CDR2 YYDKDF (reference sequence). The CDR3 bases are TGTGCCACCAGCCCGAGCCGGGCCTCCTCCTACGAGCAGTACTTC. Translated, it gives CATSPSRASSYEQYF. The full variable domain, in which reference TRBV15 and TRBJ2-7 provide the parts outside the CDR3, is DAMVIQNPRYQVTQFGKPVTLSCSQTLNHNVMYWYQQKSSQAPKLLFHYYDKDFNNEADTPDNFQSRRPNTSFCFLDIRSPGLGDTAMYLCATSPSRASSYEQYFGPGTRLTVT.

CDR3 DNA sequence: TGTGCCAGCAGATCCGCCATTGGGACCTACGAGCAGTACTTC. Translation: CASRSAIGTYEQYF. This chain connects TRBV7-2 to TRBJ2-7; D is uncertain. Trimming took 6 bases from V and 2 from J, leaving 14 bases between them. This CDR3 comprises 14 residues. Germline V CDR1 and CDR2: SGHTA, FQGNSA.

The chain uses TRBV30 and TRBJ2-7; no reliable D call. V dropped 3 bases and J dropped 2 bases, with 8 bases sitting between them. The CDR3 length is 12 residues. Germline CDR1 reads GTSNPN; CDR2 reads SVGIG (reference sequence). The CDR3 is CAWSATPYEQYF. The CDR3 DNA reads as TGTGCCTGGAGCGCTACCCCCTACGAGCAGTACTTC.